Listed below are T cell receptor beta chains from one sample, sequenced in a study of siplizumab effects on memory and regulatory T cells. TCRdb's table, derived via immunoSEQ multiplex PCR, lists solely in-frame clones and lacks some. The sample yields about 100,000 clones, 75% to 95% seen once. Material: CD4+ T cells sorted from blood. The source of these receptors is a human donor in good health. Some clones in this sample may be carry-over from other donors' samples. CDR3s include the opening cysteine and the closing phenylalanine or tryptophan. D genes are given only for firm matches. Clone sizes are given selectively: once, few, many, or a class where the clone is expanded.

j_gene: TRBJ2-1
d_gene: .
v_gene: TRBV23-1
abundance: .
CDR3nt: TGCGCCAGCAGTCAACCCCAACTCGACACCAAATCGGGGAATGAGCAGTTCTTC
CDR3aa: CASSQPQLDTKSGNEQFF

j_gene: TRBJ2-1
d_gene: TRBD2
v_gene: TRBV14
abundance: .
CDR3nt: TGTGCCAGCAGCCAAGGTGGGACTAACTCTTGGTACGACAATGAGCAGTTCTTC
CDR3aa: CASSQGGTNSWYDNEQFF

j_gene: TRBJ2-7
d_gene: TRBD2
v_gene: TRBV28
abundance: once
CDR3nt: TGTGCCACCAGCACCCTAGCGGGGGGACCCTACGAGCAGTACTTC
CDR3aa: CATSTLAGGPYEQYF

j_gene: TRBJ2-1
d_gene: TRBD1
v_gene: TRBV7-9
abundance: .
CDR3nt: TGTGCCAGCAGCTTAAATCCGGGACAGGGGGCGGATGAGCAGTTCTTC
CDR3aa: CASSLNPGQGADEQFF

j_gene: TRBJ1-3
d_gene: TRBD1
v_gene: TRBV9
abundance: .
CDR3nt: TGTGCCAGCAGCGTAGCTATGACAGGGGAGCAAGAAAACACCATATATTTT
CDR3aa: CASSVAMTGEQENTIYF

j_gene: TRBJ1-2
d_gene: .
v_gene: TRBV5-6
abundance: .
CDR3nt: TGTGCCAGCAGCTCCTCCACGACAATCTATGGCTACACCTTC
CDR3aa: CASSSSTTIYGYTF

j_gene: TRBJ2-5
d_gene: .
v_gene: TRBV6-1
abundance: once
CDR3nt: TGTGCCAGCAGTGAAGTGGCCCAAGAGACCCAGTACTTC
CDR3aa: CASSEVAQETQYF

j_gene: TRBJ1-2
d_gene: .
v_gene: TRBV20-1
abundance: .
CDR3nt: TGCAGTGCTGGAGAACTTGCTGGCTACACCTTC
CDR3aa: CSAGELAGYTF

j_gene: TRBJ1-5
d_gene: .
v_gene: TRBV5-1
abundance: .
CDR3nt: TGCGCCAGCAGCTTGGACAGGGCGAGCAATCAGCCCCAGCATTTT
CDR3aa: CASSLDRASNQPQHF

j_gene: TRBJ2-1
d_gene: TRBD1
v_gene: TRBV4-1
abundance: .
CDR3nt: TGCGCCAGCAGACCGGAAGACAGGGGCCTTTACAATGAGCAGTTCTTC
CDR3aa: CASRPEDRGLYNEQFF

j_gene: TRBJ2-7
d_gene: TRBD1
v_gene: TRBV6-5
abundance: .
CDR3nt: TGTGCCAGCAGTTACATGGGACAGACCTACGAGCAGTACTTC
CDR3aa: CASSYMGQTYEQYF

j_gene: TRBJ2-3
d_gene: .
v_gene: TRBV11-3
abundance: .
CDR3nt: TGTGCCAGCAGCTTAGATGGGGGTCTCACAGATACGCAGTATTTT
CDR3aa: CASSLDGGLTDTQYF

j_gene: TRBJ2-3
d_gene: .
v_gene: TRBV5-1
abundance: .
CDR3nt: TGCGCCAGCAGCCTCGATTCTACTAGTACAGATACGCAGTATTTT
CDR3aa: CASSLDSTSTDTQYF

j_gene: TRBJ1-1
d_gene: .
v_gene: TRBV6-5
abundance: .
CDR3nt: TGTGCCAGCAGCCTTCGCTTGAACACTGAAGCTTTCTTT
CDR3aa: CASSLRLNTEAFF

j_gene: TRBJ2-1
d_gene: .
v_gene: TRBV5-1
abundance: .
CDR3nt: TGCGCCAGCAGCTTGGGGGATCAGGGTCGTGAGCAGTTCTTC
CDR3aa: CASSLGDQGREQFF

j_gene: TRBJ1-2
d_gene: TRBD1
v_gene: TRBV15
abundance: .
CDR3nt: TGTGCCACCAGCACCCGATCCGGGACAGGGAACTATGGCTACACCTTC
CDR3aa: CATSTRSGTGNYGYTF

j_gene: TRBJ1-2
d_gene: .
v_gene: TRBV6-5
abundance: few
CDR3nt: TGTGCCAGCAGTAGGGGGAATGGCTACACCTTC
CDR3aa: CASSRGNGYTF

j_gene: TRBJ1-6
d_gene: .
v_gene: TRBV27
abundance: few
CDR3nt: TGTGCCAGCAGTTTATCGTTCAGTCTAATCAATTCACCCCTCCACTTT
CDR3aa: CASSLSFSLINSPLHF

j_gene: TRBJ2-7
d_gene: TRBD2
v_gene: TRBV14
abundance: .
CDR3nt: TGTGCCAGCAGCCTCCAGACTAGCGGGAGGTCCTACGAGCAGTACTTC
CDR3aa: CASSLQTSGRSYEQYF

j_gene: TRBJ1-6
d_gene: .
v_gene: TRBV18
abundance: .
CDR3nt: TGTGCCAGCTCACCATCGCCAGGGGCGCTGTCGGAACCCCTCCACTTT
CDR3aa: CASSPSPGALSEPLHF

j_gene: TRBJ2-1
d_gene: .
v_gene: TRBV6-6
abundance: .
CDR3nt: TGTGCCAGCGGCGCACTAGGCTCCTACAATGAGCAGTTCTTC
CDR3aa: CASGALGSYNEQFF

j_gene: TRBJ2-5
d_gene: .
v_gene: TRBV29-1
abundance: .
CDR3nt: TGCAGCGTTCGACAGTACCAAGAGACCCAGTACTTC
CDR3aa: CSVRQYQETQYF

j_gene: TRBJ1-5
d_gene: .
v_gene: TRBV7-9
abundance: .
CDR3nt: TGTGCCAGCAGCTTAAACCAGGGTAGCAATCAGCCCCAGCATTTT
CDR3aa: CASSLNQGSNQPQHF

j_gene: TRBJ2-2
d_gene: TRBD2
v_gene: TRBV5-4
abundance: .
CDR3nt: TGTGCCAGCAGCAGCGGAGCGGGAATGAACACCGGGGAGCTGTTTTTT
CDR3aa: CASSSGAGMNTGELFF

j_gene: TRBJ2-5
d_gene: .
v_gene: TRBV5-1
abundance: .
CDR3nt: TGCGCCAGCACCTATGGGGGGTCTGAGACCCAGTACTTC
CDR3aa: CASTYGGSETQYF

j_gene: TRBJ2-1
d_gene: .
v_gene: TRBV5-1
abundance: .
CDR3nt: TGCGCCAGCAGCTTAACGACAGGATTCTACAATGAGCAGTTCTTC
CDR3aa: CASSLTTGFYNEQFF

j_gene: TRBJ2-1
d_gene: TRBD2
v_gene: TRBV6-5
abundance: .
CDR3nt: TGTGCCACCGAGAGCGGGGGGAATTACAATGAGCAGTTCTTC
CDR3aa: CATESGGNYNEQFF

j_gene: TRBJ1-2
d_gene: TRBD1
v_gene: TRBV6-5
abundance: .
CDR3nt: TGTGCCAGCAGTTACTTGGGACAGGGGCTTAACTATGGCTACACCTTC
CDR3aa: CASSYLGQGLNYGYTF

j_gene: TRBJ1-6
d_gene: .
v_gene: TRBV19
abundance: .
CDR3nt: TGTGCCTCCCGATGGGCCGGCGATTCACCCCTCCACTTT
CDR3aa: CASRWAGDSPLHF

j_gene: TRBJ1-1
d_gene: TRBD1
v_gene: TRBV28
abundance: .
CDR3nt: TGTGCCAGCAGCTCAGGGGGGAGGACTGAAGCTTTCTTT
CDR3aa: CASSSGGRTEAFF

j_gene: TRBJ2-3
d_gene: TRBD1
v_gene: TRBV19
abundance: .
CDR3nt: TGTGCCAGTAGTACCACAGGGGAAACTTTCACAGATACGCAGTATTTT
CDR3aa: CASSTTGETFTDTQYF

j_gene: TRBJ2-2
d_gene: .
v_gene: TRBV11-2
abundance: .
CDR3nt: TGTGCCAGCAGCTTAGGTTCCGGGACCGGGGAGCTGTTTTTT
CDR3aa: CASSLGSGTGELFF

j_gene: TRBJ2-1
d_gene: TRBD1
v_gene: TRBV7-9
abundance: .
CDR3nt: TGTGCCAGCAGCTTACAGGGGGCCCATGAGCAGTTCTTC
CDR3aa: CASSLQGAHEQFF

j_gene: TRBJ1-3
d_gene: .
v_gene: TRBV18
abundance: .
CDR3nt: TGTGCCAGCTCACCCAGGACCGCGAGTGGAAACACCATATATTTT
CDR3aa: CASSPRTASGNTIYF

j_gene: TRBJ1-3
d_gene: .
v_gene: TRBV4-2
abundance: few
CDR3nt: TGTGCCAGCACCCAGGGTCAACGCTCTGGAAACACCATATATTTT
CDR3aa: CASTQGQRSGNTIYF

j_gene: TRBJ2-5
d_gene: .
v_gene: TRBV5-4
abundance: .
CDR3nt: TGTGCCAGCAGCTTGGTGGAGCGGCAAGAGACCCAGTACTTC
CDR3aa: CASSLVERQETQYF

j_gene: TRBJ2-3
d_gene: .
v_gene: TRBV30
abundance: .
CDR3nt: TGTGCCTGCGTTAGCGGATCCTCCTTCACAGATACGCAGTATTTT
CDR3aa: CACVSGSSFTDTQYF

j_gene: TRBJ1-3
d_gene: TRBD1
v_gene: TRBV29-1
abundance: .
CDR3nt: TGCAGCGTGGATACAGGGGTGTCTGGAAACACCATATATTTT
CDR3aa: CSVDTGVSGNTIYF

j_gene: TRBJ1-3
d_gene: .
v_gene: TRBV5-1
abundance: .
CDR3nt: TGCGCCAGCAGCTTGGGGGTCTCTGGAAACACCATATATTTT
CDR3aa: CASSLGVSGNTIYF

j_gene: TRBJ2-5
d_gene: .
v_gene: TRBV10-3
abundance: .
CDR3nt: TGTGCCATCAGTCCGGGACCAATACAAGAGACCCAGTACTTC
CDR3aa: CAISPGPIQETQYF

j_gene: TRBJ2-7
d_gene: .
v_gene: TRBV27
abundance: .
CDR3nt: TGTGCCAGCAGCCCCCGGACGGGTTCCTACGAGCAGTACTTC
CDR3aa: CASSPRTGSYEQYF

j_gene: TRBJ2-7
d_gene: .
v_gene: TRBV5-6
abundance: .
CDR3nt: TGTGCCAGCAGCTCCGGATTTGAAACCTCCTACGAGCAGTACTTC
CDR3aa: CASSSGFETSYEQYF